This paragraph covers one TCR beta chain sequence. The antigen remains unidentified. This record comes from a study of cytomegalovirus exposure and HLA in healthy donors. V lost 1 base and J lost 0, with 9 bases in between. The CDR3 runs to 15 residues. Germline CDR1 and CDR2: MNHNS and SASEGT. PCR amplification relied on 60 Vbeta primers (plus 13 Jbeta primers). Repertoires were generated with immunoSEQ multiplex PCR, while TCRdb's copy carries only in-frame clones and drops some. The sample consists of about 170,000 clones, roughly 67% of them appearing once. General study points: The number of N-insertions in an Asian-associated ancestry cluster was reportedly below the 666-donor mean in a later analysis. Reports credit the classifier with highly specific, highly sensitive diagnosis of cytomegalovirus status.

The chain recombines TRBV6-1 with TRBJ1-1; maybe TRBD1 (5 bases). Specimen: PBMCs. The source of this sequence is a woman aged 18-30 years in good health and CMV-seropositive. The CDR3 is CASSEEVTVNTEAFF. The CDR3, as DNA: TGTGCCAGCAGTGAAGAAGTGACAGTGAACACTGAAGCTTTCTTT.